The clone carrying this TCR beta chain has a count of ten or more. Antigen specificity is unknown. The sample comes from a study of breast tumors, draining lymph nodes, adjacent tissues. The study, taken as a whole, reports: That most tumor T cells come from lymph nodes remained unproven. The data were judged consistent with most tumor T cells coming from lymph node and expanding in tumor. Tumors had less TCR diversity than lymph nodes, more than nontumor tissue.

TCRdb re-called the multiplex PCR reads through MiXCR, storing one row per CDR3 protein. The sample records around 140,000 distinct CDR3 sequences, 30% to 35% being singletons. Samples came from axillary lymph nodes draining the breast cancer. V was pared by 8 bases and J by 5 bases, with 1 base of the junction left unmatched. This CDR3 is built from 11 residues. Germline V CDR1 and CDR2: SEHNR, FQNEAQ (reference sequence). The origin of this receptor is a female donor with breast cancer. Some clones in this sample may be carry-over from other donors' samples. The chain employs TRBV7-9 and TRBJ2-5; 8 positions agree with TRBD2. The sample consisted of axillary lymph node tissue. CDR3 in amino acids: CASVAGETQYF. The DNA of the CDR3 is TGTGCCAGCGTAGCGGGGGAGACCCAGTACTTC.